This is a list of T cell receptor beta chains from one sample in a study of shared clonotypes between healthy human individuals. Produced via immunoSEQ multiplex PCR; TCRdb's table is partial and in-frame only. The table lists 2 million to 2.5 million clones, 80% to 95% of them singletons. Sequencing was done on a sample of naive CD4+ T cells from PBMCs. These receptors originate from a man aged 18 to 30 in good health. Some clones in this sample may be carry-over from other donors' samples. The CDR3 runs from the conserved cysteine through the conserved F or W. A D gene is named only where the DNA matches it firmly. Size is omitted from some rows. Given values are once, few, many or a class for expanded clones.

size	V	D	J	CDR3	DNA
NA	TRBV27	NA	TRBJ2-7	CASSLVQGYEQYF	TGTGCCAGCAGTCTAGTACAGGGCTACGAGCAGTACTTC
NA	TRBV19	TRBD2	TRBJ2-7	CASSSLAGSYEQYF	TGTGCCAGTAGTTCCCTAGCGGGGTCGTACGAGCAGTACTTC
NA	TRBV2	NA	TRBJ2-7	CASSVSAYSSYEQYF	TGTGCCAGCAGTGTGTCGGCCTACAGCTCCTACGAGCAGTACTTC
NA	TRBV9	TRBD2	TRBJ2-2	CASSILGLAGGTGELFF	TGTGCCAGCAGCATCCTAGGACTAGCGGGAGGCACCGGGGAGCTGTTTTTT
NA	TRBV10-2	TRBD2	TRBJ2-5	CASSTGGQTQYF	TGCGCCAGCTCGACGGGGGGGCAGACCCAGTACTTC
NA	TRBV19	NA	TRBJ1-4	CTGRNEKLFF	TGTACGGGGAGAAATGAAAAACTGTTTTTT
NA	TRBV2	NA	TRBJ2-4	CASRGLEKNIQYF	TGTGCCAGCAGAGGACTGGAGAAAAACATTCAGTACTTC
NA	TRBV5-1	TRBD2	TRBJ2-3	CASSLGLAGPDTQYF	TGCGCCAGCAGCCTGGGACTAGCGGGACCAGATACGCAGTATTTT
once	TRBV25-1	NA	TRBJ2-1	CASSEPRNEQFF	TGTGCCAGCTCTGAACCCCGCAATGAGCAGTTCTTC
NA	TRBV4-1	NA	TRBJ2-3	CASSLGHRGGDTQYF	TGCGCCAGCAGCCTAGGGCACAGGGGGGGAGATACGCAGTATTTT
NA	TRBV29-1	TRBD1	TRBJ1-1	CSVTTGGVNTEAFF	TGCAGCGTTACGACAGGGGGCGTAAACACTGAAGCTTTCTTT
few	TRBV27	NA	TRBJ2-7	CASSSRRSSYEQYF	TGTGCCAGCAGTTCTCGAAGATCGTCCTACGAGCAGTACTTC
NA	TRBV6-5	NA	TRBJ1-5	CASSGQEWFNQPQHF	TGTGCCAGCAGCGGACAAGAGTGGTTTAATCAGCCCCAGCATTTT
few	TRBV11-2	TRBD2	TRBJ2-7	CASSFTGRTSSQYF	TGTGCCAGCAGCTTCACAGGCCGGACTAGCAGTCAGTACTTC
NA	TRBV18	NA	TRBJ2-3	CASSPFFGANTDTQYF	TGTGCCAGCTCACCATTCTTCGGGGCTAACACAGATACGCAGTATTTT
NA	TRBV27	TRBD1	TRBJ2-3	CASSRTGVRPLTDTQYF	TGTGCCAGCAGCCGAACAGGGGTGAGGCCCCTCACAGATACGCAGTATTTT
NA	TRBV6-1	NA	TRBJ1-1	CASSFPRIDTEAFF	TGTGCCAGCAGTTTCCCCCGCATCGACACTGAAGCTTTCTTT
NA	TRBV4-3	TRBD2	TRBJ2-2	CASSQDIAGGGWFPGELFF	TGCGCCAGCAGCCAAGATATTGCGGGGGGCGGTTGGTTTCCCGGGGAGCTGTTTTTT
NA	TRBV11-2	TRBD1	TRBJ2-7	CASSWDFGTGGYEQYF	TGTGCCAGCAGCTGGGATTTCGGGACAGGGGGGTACGAGCAGTACTTC
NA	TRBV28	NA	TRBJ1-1	CASSSPSYPTEAFF	TGTGCCAGCAGTTCCCCCTCCTACCCCACTGAAGCTTTCTTT
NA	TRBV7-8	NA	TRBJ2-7	CASSLVQGGSEQYF	TGTGCCAGCAGCTTAGTACAGGGGGGGTCCGAGCAGTACTTC
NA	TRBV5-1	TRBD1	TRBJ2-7	CASSGTGGSYEQYF	TGCGCCAGCAGCGGGACAGGGGGGTCCTACGAGCAGTACTTC
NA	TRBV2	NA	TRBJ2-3	CASSGQLGTDTQYF	TGTGCCAGCAGTGGACAGCTAGGCACAGATACGCAGTATTTT
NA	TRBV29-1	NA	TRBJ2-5	CSVSRASQETQYF	TGCAGCGTTTCGAGGGCCTCCCAAGAGACCCAGTACTTC
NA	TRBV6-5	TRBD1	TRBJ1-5	CASSSLTGGGQPQHF	TGTGCCAGCAGTTCCTTGACAGGGGGCGGGCAGCCCCAGCATTTT
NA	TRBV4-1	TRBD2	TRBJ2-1	CASSQGVFSGRDNEQFF	TGCGCCAGCAGCCAAGGGGTCTTTAGCGGGAGAGATAATGAGCAGTTCTTC
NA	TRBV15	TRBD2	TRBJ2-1	CATSSDQLVAGGPNNEQFF	TGTGCCACCAGCAGCGACCAACTAGTTGCGGGAGGGCCAAACAATGAGCAGTTCTTC
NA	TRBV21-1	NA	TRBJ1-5	CASSTLWGGINQPQHF	TGTGCCAGCAGCACCCTATGGGGGGGTATCAATCAGCCCCAGCATTTT
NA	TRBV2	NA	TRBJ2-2	CASSDRRGTGELFF	TGTGCCAGCAGTGACCGTCGGGGGACCGGGGAGCTGTTTTTT
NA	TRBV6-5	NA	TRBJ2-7	CARTGPHSPEYF	TGTGCCAGAACAGGGCCCCATTCACCGGAGTACTTC
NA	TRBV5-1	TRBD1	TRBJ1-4	CASSLAGQGEEKLFF	TGCGCCAGCAGCTTGGCGGGACAGGGGGAAGAAAAACTGTTTTTT
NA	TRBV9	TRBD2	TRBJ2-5	CASSASRTSGRPDQETQYF	TGTGCCAGCAGCGCCAGTCGGACTAGCGGGAGGCCCGACCAAGAGACCCAGTACTTC
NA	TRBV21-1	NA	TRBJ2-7	CASSKGGGRDRGHPYEQYF	TGTGCCAGCAGCAAAGGGGGGGGCCGGGACAGGGGCCATCCTTACGAGCAGTACTTC
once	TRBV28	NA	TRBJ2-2	CASSFLRANTGELFF	TGTGCCAGCAGTTTTCTCAGGGCCAACACCGGGGAGCTGTTTTTT
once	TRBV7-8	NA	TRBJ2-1	CASSILGINNEQFF	TGTGCCAGCAGCATACTTGGAATTAACAATGAGCAGTTCTTC
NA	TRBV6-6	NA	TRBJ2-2	CASSYGPLELFF	TGTGCCAGCAGTTACGGTCCCCTGGAGCTGTTTTTT
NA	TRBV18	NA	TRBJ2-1	CASSSSNEQFF	TGTGCCAGCTCATCCAGCAATGAGCAGTTCTTC
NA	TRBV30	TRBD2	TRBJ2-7	CAWSPGAGGLEQYF	TGTGCCTGGAGTCCGGGGGCGGGAGGGCTTGAGCAGTACTTC
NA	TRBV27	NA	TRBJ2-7	CASSPSLGEQYF	TGTGCCAGCAGCCCGTCTCTCGGCGAGCAGTACTTC
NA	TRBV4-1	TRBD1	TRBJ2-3	CASSPDRGRTDTQYF	TGCGCCAGCAGCCCGGACAGGGGTCGCACAGATACGCAGTATTTT
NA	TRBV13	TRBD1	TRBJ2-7	CASSSWDSSYEQYF	TGTGCCAGCAGCTCATGGGACAGCAGCTACGAGCAGTACTTC
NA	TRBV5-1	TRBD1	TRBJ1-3	CASSPSGQISGNTIYF	TGCGCCAGCAGCCCCTCGGGACAGATCTCTGGAAACACCATATATTTT
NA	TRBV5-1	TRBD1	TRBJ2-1	CASSWDRANEQFF	TGCGCCAGCAGCTGGGACAGGGCCAATGAGCAGTTCTTC
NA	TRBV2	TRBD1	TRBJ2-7	CASKRDRGRDEQYF	TGTGCCAGCAAAAGAGACAGGGGGCGGGACGAGCAGTACTTC
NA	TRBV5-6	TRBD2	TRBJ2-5	CASSLGVAGGPETQYF	TGTGCCAGCAGCTTGGGGGTAGCGGGAGGGCCGGAGACCCAGTACTTC
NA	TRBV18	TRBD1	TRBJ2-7	CASSPDRLGEQYF	TGTGCCAGCTCACCGGACAGGCTCGGCGAGCAGTACTTC